Each of the 21 T cell receptor beta chains below was sequenced from the same sample in a study of beta chain features in type 1 diabetes (dated by TCRdb to the late 2010s). The library was obtained by the immunoSEQ multiplex PCR assay. The entire isolated RNA was reverse transcribed using the High Capacity cDNA Reverse Transcription Kit, and thus expressed TCRB transcripts were sequenced. TCRdb took this table from immuneACCESS and kept in-frame rearrangements with V and J called. Such tables lack part of the clones; where checked against another copy, unresolved V genes explain under half of the gap, and the rest is unexplained. The sample profile shows under 800,000 clones; roughly a sixth of them were found once. The ten largest clonotypes hold approximately 0.087% of the sample. The material sequenced was naive CD4+ T cells from blood. This specimen's cell subset or site label, interpreted: true naive CD4+ T cells. The receptors stem from a young man in good health.

This clone has only a few counts. This chain joins TRBV27 and TRBJ2-3; D tentatively fits TRBD1 or TRBD2 (5 bases each). Germline lookup yields CDR1 MNHEY and CDR2 SMNVEV (reference sequence). Deletions cut 5 bases from V and 1 base from J, with 10 bases between. The CDR3 is made up of 14 amino acids. The CDR3 spells CASSPPGRTDTQYF. The DNA for the CDR3 is TGTGCCAGCAGTCCCCCGGGGCGCACAGATACGCAGTATTTT.

This clone has a handful of counts. This chain joins TRBV6-5 and TRBJ2-6; possible D gene TRBD2, 5 bases. The CDR3 is 16 residues long. V shed 2 bases and J shed 2 bases, with 10 bases lying between them. The germline CDR1 and CDR2 sequences are MNHEY and SVGAGI. The CDR3 reads CASSYLLAAGANVLTF. CDR3 DNA: TGTGCCAGCAGTTACCTTCTAGCAGCTGGGGCCAACGTCCTGACTTTC.

This clone was counted a few times. This chain connects TRBV4-2 to TRBJ2-6; no clear D. In germline, CDR1 is LGHNA, CDR2 YNFKEQ. V lost 4 bases and J lost 4, with 14 bases in between. This CDR3 comprises 16 residues. CDR3 loop: CASSREVGSGANVLTF. The CDR3 DNA sequence: TGTGCCAGCAGCCGCGAGGTGGGCTCAGGGGCCAACGTCCTGACTTTC.

This clone was seen a few times. This chain uses TRBV7-9 with TRBJ1-4; the D gene is possibly TRBD1 (5 bases). Germline values: CDR1 SEHNR, CDR2 FQNEAQ (reference sequence). V shed 8 bases and J shed 2 bases, with 18 bases lying between them. This CDR3 region has 16 residues. The CDR3 region has the DNA TGTGCCAGCCGCTGGGCAGGGAGGCCGACTAATGAAAAACTGTTTTTT. It codes for CASRWAGRPTNEKLFF.

CDR3 residues: CASSLEGQGYTEAFF. The CDR3 bases are TGTGCCAGCAGTTTAGAGGGACAGGGGTACACTGAAGCTTTCTTT. This sequence joins TRBV27 and TRBJ1-1; 10 bases are shared with TRBD1. Germline V gene lookup returns CDR1 MNHEY and CDR2 SMNVEV (reference sequence). CDR3 length: 15 amino acids. J was trimmed by 3 bases and V by 2 bases; bases with no gene match: 3.

V and J are TRBV19 and TRBJ2-7, with D possibly being TRBD1 or TRBD2 (5 bases each). CDR3 length: 16 residues. Trimming removed 1 base at V and 3 bases at J, with 16 bases between. Germline CDR1 LNHDA, CDR2 SQIVND (reference sequence). In nucleotides, the CDR3 is TGTGCCAGTAGTATAGGGGAGACGGTGGGACGCTACGAGCAGTACTTC. Its translation is CASSIGETVGRYEQYF.

Only a few counts were recorded for this clone. The chain recombines TRBV9 with TRBJ2-4, with a possible D match to TRBD1 (6 bases). From germline, CDR1 is SGDLS and CDR2 YYNGEE. V lost 4 bases and J 9 bases, leaving 14 bases between the germline ends. The CDR3 is made up of 13 amino acids. CDR3 in amino acids: CASSTQGGPIQYF. The CDR3 region has the DNA TGTGCCAGCAGCACCCAAGGGGGACCCATTCAGTACTTC.

The table lists this clone with many counts. The chain recombines TRBV10-3 with TRBJ2-2; weak D call: TRBD1 (6 bases). This CDR3 is 10 amino acids long. V was clipped by 7 bases and J by 11 bases, with 8 bases between them. The germline V gene encodes CDR1 ENHRY and CDR2 SYGVKD. CDR3 nucleotides: TGTGCCATCATGGGACAAGAGCTGTTTTTT. This sequence encodes CAIMGQELFF.

The gene calls are TRBV18 and TRBJ2-1; tentatively, D is TRBD2 (6 bases). Trimming left V 6 bases short and J 15 bases short, with 21 bases between. Germline values: CDR1 KGHSH, CDR2 LQKENI. This CDR3 region has 13 residues. The CDR3 DNA reads as TGTGCCAGCTCGCAATCACGGGACTGGTGGGTGTTCTTC. It translates to CASSQSRDWWVFF.

J is TRBJ1-2 and V is TRBV15; the D is unclear. The length of the CDR3 is 17 residues. Germline assignment: CDR1 LNHNV and CDR2 YYDKDF (reference sequence). V was pared by 1 base and J by 2 bases, with 17 bases between. The CDR3 is CATSRGTAPRTNYGYTF. For the CDR3, the DNA is TGTGCCACCAGCAGAGGGACGGCACCCCGGACGAACTATGGCTACACCTTC. Full variable domain (outside the CDR3, taken from reference TRBV15 and TRBJ1-2): DAMVIQNPRYQVTQFGKPVTLSCSQTLNHNVMYWYQQKSSQAPKLLFHYYDKDFNNEADTPDNFQSRRPNTSFCFLDIRSPGLGDTAMYLCATSRGTAPRTNYGYTFGSGTRLTVV.

J is TRBJ1-2 and V is TRBV5-4; TRBD1 agrees at 8 bases. Germline CDR1 and CDR2: SGHNT and YYREEE (reference sequence). The CDR3 has 14 residues. Losses at the gene ends were 4 bases for V and 4 bases for J; bases not matched to a gene: 6. The CDR3 nucleotides are TGTGCCAGCAGCCGCACTGACAGGGGCTATGGCTACACCTTC. Amino acid sequence: CASSRTDRGYGYTF.

The gene calls are TRBV7-2 and TRBJ1-1; TRBD1 matches 7 bases. J lost 0 bases, V lost 0 bases, and 4 bases had no gene match. Germline V gene lookup returns CDR1 SGHTA and CDR2 FQGNSA. This CDR3 comprises 16 residues. The CDR3 here is CASSLARTGMNTEAFF. The CDR3 bases are TGTGCCAGCAGCTTAGCGAGGACAGGAATGAACACTGAAGCTTTCTTT. The entire variable domain, with the rest obtained from reference TRBV7-2 and TRBJ1-1, is as follows: GAGVSQSPSNKVTEKGKDVELRCDPISGHTALYWYRQSLGQGLEFLIYFQGNSAPDKSGLPSDRFSAERTGGSVSTLTIQRTQQEDSAVYLCASSLARTGMNTEAFFGQGTRLTVV.

This clone came up a few times. This chain connects TRBV5-4 to TRBJ1-5; perhaps TRBD1 as D (6 bases). CDR1 is SGHNT and CDR2 is YYREEE in the germline V gene (reference sequence). The V and J ends lost 2 bases and 1 base respectively, with 10 bases between them. This CDR3 is built from 15 residues. The CDR3 coding sequence is TGTGCCAGCAGCTTTTACGGGGGCAGCAATCAGCCCCAGCATTTT. It translates to CASSFYGGSNQPQHF.

V gene TRBV25-1 combines with J gene TRBJ1-2; D is ambiguous. Germline V gives CDR1 MGHDK, CDR2 SYGVNS. This CDR3 spans 15 amino acids. With 4 bases removed from V and 5 bases from J, the gap between germline ends came to 17 bases. CDR3 bases: TGTGCCAGCAGTGCCCCCTTTGCAGGAGGGTATGGCTACACCTTC. This sequence encodes CASSAPFAGGYGYTF.

V gene TRBV29-1 combines with J gene TRBJ1-1; D not certain. The CDR3 loop spans 13 amino acids. V was pared by 6 bases and J by 2 bases, with 13 bases between. The germline gives CDR1 SQVTM, CDR2 ANQGSEA. CDR3 amino acids: CSVSRETNTEAFF. In DNA form, the CDR3 reads TGCAGCGTCTCGAGGGAAACTAACACTGAAGCTTTCTTT.

This chain uses TRBV18 with TRBJ1-5; possible D gene TRBD1, 5 bases. From germline, CDR1 is KGHSH and CDR2 LQKENI. The V and J ends lost 5 bases and 4 bases respectively, with 12 bases between them. The CDR3 is 14 amino acids. This chain's CDR3 is CASSGAEKNQPQHF. CDR3 sequence (DNA): TGTGCCAGCTCAGGGGCAGAAAAGAATCAGCCCCAGCATTTT. The full variable domain, in which reference TRBV18 and TRBJ1-5 provide the parts outside the CDR3, is NAGVMQNPRHLVRRRGQEARLRCSPMKGHSHVYWYRQLPEEGLKFMVYLQKENIIDESGMPKERFSAEFPKEGPSILRIQQVVRGDSAAYFCASSGAEKNQPQHFGDGTRLSIL.

The gene calls are TRBV5-1 and TRBJ1-1, with D hard to call. There are 14 residues in the CDR3. Trimming stripped 2 bases from V and 1 base from J, with 9 bases between. Germline V gives CDR1 SGHRS, CDR2 YFSETQ. The CDR3 DNA reads TGCGCCAGCAGCTTAGCGGGTCAGAACACTGAAGCTTTCTTT. Protein product: CASSLAGQNTEAFF.

This clone has more than one count but fewer than ten. V and J are TRBV4-3 and TRBJ1-5; possibly TRBD1 for D (5 bases). Trimming pared 0 bases from V and 9 bases from J, leaving 12 bases between. Per the germline V gene, CDR1 is LGHNA and CDR2 is YSLEER. The CDR3 contains 14 residues. The CDR3 DNA sequence: TGCGCCAGCAGCCAAGATAAGGGGCCCGGGCCCCAGCATTTT. It yields the protein CASSQDKGPGPQHF.

V gene TRBV15 combines with J gene TRBJ2-3; D not resolved. Deletions cut 0 bases from V and 5 bases from J, with 15 bases between. Germline values: CDR1 LNHNV, CDR2 YYDKDF (reference sequence). The CDR3 runs to 16 residues. The CDR3 loop reads CATSRDYPNSGDTQYF. The CDR3 DNA is TGTGCCACCAGCAGAGATTATCCCAACTCAGGAGATACGCAGTATTTT.

This clone was found a few times. The genes are TRBV18 and TRBJ1-2, with a possible D match to TRBD1 (6 bases). The V end was cut by 2 bases, the J end by 6 bases, with 10 bases between. The CDR3 covers 13 residues. CDR1 KGHSH and CDR2 LQKENI come from the germline V gene. The DNA for the CDR3 is TGTGCCAGCTCACCAACTCAGGGGAATGGCTACACCTTC. Translated, it gives CASSPTQGNGYTF. The complete variable domain, with remaining parts taken from reference TRBV18 and TRBJ1-2, reads NAGVMQNPRHLVRRRGQEARLRCSPMKGHSHVYWYRQLPEEGLKFMVYLQKENIIDESGMPKERFSAEFPKEGPSILRIQQVVRGDSAAYFCASSPTQGNGYTFGSGTRLTVV.

This clone has a handful of counts. The J gene is TRBJ2-3, the V gene TRBV28; 11 bases agree with TRBD2. CDR3 length: 13 residues. With 10 bases clipped from V and 3 bases from J, the junction kept 3 bases outside the gene matches. Germline lookup yields CDR1 MDHEN and CDR2 SYDVKM. The CDR3 region is CAILAGGTDTQYF. CDR3 nucleotide sequence: TGTGCCATCCTAGCGGGGGGAACAGATACGCAGTATTTT. Full variable domain (outside the CDR3, taken from reference TRBV28 and TRBJ2-3): DVKVTQSSRYLVKRTGEKVFLECVQDMDHENMFWYRQDPGLGLRLIYFSYDVKMKEKGDIPEGYSVSREKKERFSLILESASTNQTSMYLCAILAGGTDTQYFGPGTRLTVL.